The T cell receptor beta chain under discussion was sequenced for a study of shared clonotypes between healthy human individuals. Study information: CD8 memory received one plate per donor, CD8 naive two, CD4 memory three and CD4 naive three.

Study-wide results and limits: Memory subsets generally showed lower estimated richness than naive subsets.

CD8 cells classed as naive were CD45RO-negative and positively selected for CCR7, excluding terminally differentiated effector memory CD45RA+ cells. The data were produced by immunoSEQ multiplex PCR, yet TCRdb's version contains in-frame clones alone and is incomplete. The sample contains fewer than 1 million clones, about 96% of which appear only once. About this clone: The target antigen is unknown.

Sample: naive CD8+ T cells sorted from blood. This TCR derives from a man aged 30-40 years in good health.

CDR3 bases: TGTGCCAGCAGCTTGGTTGCGGGACACACAGATACGCAGTATTTT. The encoded protein is CASSLVAGHTDTQYF. The chain links TRBV5-4 to TRBJ2-3; D assignment may be TRBD1 or TRBD2 (6 bases each). The CDR3 has 15 residues. The V end lost 0 bases, the J end lost 2 bases, and 10 bases lay between the germline ends. In germline, CDR1 is SGHNT, CDR2 YYREEE (reference sequence).